Following are 9 T cell receptor beta chains from one sample sequenced in a study of T cells after yellow fever vaccination. TCRdb processed the 5' RACE reads anew with MiXCR; each CDR3 protein has one entry. The data hold about 300,000 distinct CDR3 sequences, with approximately 8% observed a single time. The sequences come from CD4+ T cells sorted from PBMCs, collected 5 days after the yellow fever booster vaccination. The receptors were gathered from a man aged 18 to 29 who received the YFV17D yellow fever vaccine.

V is TRBV7-2 and J is TRBJ2-1; D possibly corresponds to TRBD2 (6 bases). The CDR3 spans 16 residues. Trimming removed 5 bases at V and 0 bases at J, with 14 bases between. Looked up from germline, CDR1 is SGHTA and CDR2 is FQGNSA. The CDR3 loop is CASSPFAGSSYNEQFF. As DNA, the CDR3 is TGTGCCAGCAGCCCCTTTGCGGGGAGCTCCTACAATGAGCAGTTCTTC.

This clonotype appeared a few times. V is TRBV24-1 and J is TRBJ2-3; weak D call: TRBD2 (5 bases). The germline V gene has CDR1 KGHDR and CDR2 SFDVKD. CDR3 size: 15 residues. The V end was cut by 4 bases, the J end by 6 bases, with 16 bases between. CDR3: CATSESGNRPDTQYF. The CDR3 bases are TGTGCCACCAGTGAGTCGGGGAATCGCCCGGATACGCAGTATTTT.

This clonotype was observed a handful of times. The chain carries TRBV7-2 and TRBJ2-3, with 8 bases aligning to TRBD2. Germline loops: CDR1 SGHTA, CDR2 FQGNSA. The CDR3 is made up of 17 amino acids. V lost 2 bases, J lost 2 bases, and 9 bases stayed unmatched. The CDR3 loop reads CASSLQISRGVTDTQYF. The CDR3 region has the DNA TGTGCCAGCAGCTTACAGATCTCGCGGGGGGTCACAGATACGCAGTATTTT.

The chain has TRBV5-4 and TRBJ2-3, with no clear D. The CDR3 extends over 16 amino acids. V lost 0 bases and J 3 bases, leaving 14 bases between the germline ends. Germline V gene lookup returns CDR1 SGHNT and CDR2 YYREEE (reference sequence). CDR3 bases: TGTGCCAGCAGCTTGGGGGCTAACTGGGTAACAGATACGCAGTATTTT. Protein: CASSLGANWVTDTQYF.

This clonotype was picked up many times. CDR3 protein: CASGDRRDTQYF. CDR3 sequence (DNA): TGTGCCAGCGGGGACCGACGAGATACGCAGTATTTT. The chain is built from TRBV6-5 and TRBJ2-3; D may correspond to TRBD1 or TRBD2 (5 bases each). V lost 8 bases and J lost 5, with 11 bases in between. CDR3 length: 12 amino acids. Germline V gene data show CDR1 as MNHEY and CDR2 as SVGAGI.

This clonotype showed up just a few times. V is TRBV4-3 and J is TRBJ2-3; 8 nucleotides align to TRBD2. In germline, CDR1 is LGHNA, CDR2 YSLEER. The CDR3 is 17 residues long. V dropped 0 bases and J dropped 3; count of bases not matched to a gene: 8. The CDR3 region is CASSQDLPGGQTDTQYF. CDR3 DNA sequence: TGCGCCAGCAGCCAAGATCTTCCGGGGGGGCAAACAGATACGCAGTATTTT.

The rearrangement uses TRBV4-3 and TRBJ2-1, with D perhaps given as TRBD1 or TRBD2 (5 bases each). V gave up 0 bases and J gave up 10 bases, with 10 bases separating them. Germline V CDR1 and CDR2: LGHNA, YSLEER. The CDR3 runs 13 residues. The CDR3 loop is CASSQDQRGEQFF. The CDR3, as DNA: TGCGCCAGCAGCCAAGATCAGAGGGGCGAGCAGTTCTTC.

The rearrangement uses TRBV7-9 and TRBJ2-3, with TRBD1 matching 7 bases. Unmatched junction bases numbered 3, after V lost 0 bases and J lost 3 bases. CDR3 length equals 15 residues. Germline-derived CDR1 and CDR2 are SEHNR and FQNEAQ (reference sequence). The DNA of the CDR3 is TGTGCCAGCAGCTTAGCCCCACAGGGGACAGATACGCAGTATTTT. Its protein is CASSLAPQGTDTQYF.

This clonotype was counted between two and nine times. CDR3 in DNA: TGTGCCAGCAGCTACAACAGGGGGGATACGCAGTATTTT. This codes for CASSYNRGDTQYF. This chain joins TRBV7-2 and TRBJ2-3, with 8 bases matching TRBD1. Germline loops: CDR1 SGHTA, CDR2 FQGNSA. The CDR3 is 13 residues long. V was clipped by 4 bases and J by 6 bases; unmatched bases: 3. The entire variable domain, with the rest obtained from reference TRBV7-2 and TRBJ2-3, is as follows: GAGVSQSPSNKVTEKGKDVELRCDPISGHTALYWYRQSLGQGLEFLIYFQGNSAPDKSGLPSDRFSAERTGGSVSTLTIQRTQQEDSAVYLCASSYNRGDTQYFGPGTRLTVL.